The 3 T cell receptor beta chains in this list originate from one sample, sequenced in a study of regulatory T cells in long-lasting Graves disease. Time point denoted: newly diagnosed GD, antithyroid drugs for less than 3 months. The TCR library used RNA extracted from PBMCs. Building the TCR beta libraries relied on iRepertoire HTBI primers, and CDR3 regions underwent Arm-PCR. Each CDR3 protein gets one entry after TCRdb re-called the multiplex PCR reads with MiXCR. Among 400,000 to 450,000 distinct CDR3 sequences listed, about a sixth were seen once. These data were likewise used in another study, on T cells in Graves' hyperthyroidism and ophthalmopathy.

The sequencing used peripheral blood mononuclear cells (PBMCs), collected at new diagnosis, from a patient treated with antithyroid drugs. These receptors were obtained from a woman aged 25 to 39 with Graves disease.

This clonotype has a handful of counts. V usage is TRBV14 and J usage is TRBJ1-1; possibly TRBD1 for D (6 bases). Trimming stripped 1 base from V and 4 bases from J, with 10 bases between. The CDR3 has 14 residues. Germline V CDR1 and CDR2: SGHDN, FVKESK. The CDR3 nucleotides are TGTGCCAGCAGCCAAGTAGGGACATCCACTGAAGCTTTCTTT. Its protein product is CASSQVGTSTEAFF. Filled out from reference TRBV14 and TRBJ1-1, the complete variable domain reads EAGVTQFPSHSVIEKGQTVTLRCDPISGHDNLYWYRRVMGKEIKFLLHFVKESKQDESGMPNNRFLAERTGGTYSTLKVQPAELEDSGVYFCASSQVGTSTEAFFGQGTRLTVV.

About this clonotype itself: This may arise from a read error, as a much more abundant clone is one base away. The chain links TRBV20-1 to TRBJ2-1; 7 bases line up with TRBD2. Germline-derived CDR1 and CDR2 are DFQATT and SNEGSKA (reference sequence). This CDR3 comprises 17 residues. CDR3: CSARDRSGTGSYDEQFF. CDR3 bases: TGCAGTGCTAGAGATAGGAGCGGGACGGGCTCCTACGATGAGCAGTTCTTC.

This clonotype was counted ten times or more. The V and J genes are TRBV10-3 and TRBJ1-2; no reliable D call. V was clipped by 8 bases and J by 8 bases, with 12 bases between them. Germline CDR1 ENHRY, CDR2 SYGVKD. The CDR3 contains 11 residues. In DNA form, the CDR3 reads TGTGCCATCGCGGCAGATGGAGGCTACACCTTC. It specifies CAIAADGGYTF.